Given below is one TCR beta chain in context. Its antigen is currently not known. Base qualities are not at hand, and no much larger clone is one base apart. Distinct nucleotide sequences in the sample also encode this CDR3. The CDR3 measures 15 amino acids from cysteine to phenylalanine. Solely the CDR3 DNA is kept, with 45 bases framed from the first base. The junction carries 15 bases between V and J, which are trimmed by 5 bases and 4 bases respectively. CDR1 and CDR2 are read off the germline V gene as SGHTA and FQGTGA. In the prospective study, participants were roughly 18 to 95 years old, resided in about two dozen geographic areas of the United States, and were enrolled through a virtual design. Cohort assignment in the prospective study relied on participant-reported clinical history from a screening survey and a study questionnaire. Recovered participants in ImmuneRACE Cohort 3 were defined by two consecutive negative NP/OP PCR tests, clearance by a healthcare professional, or resolution of symptoms. Each participant in the prospective study had whole blood, serum and a nasopharyngeal or oropharyngeal swab collected by mobile phlebotomists. Additional blood draws and questionnaires over an approximately 2-month period could optionally be provided by prospective study participants. Prospective study blood samples were shipped either frozen or at room temperature before DNA extraction.

The record originates from a study of blood T cell repertoires in COVID-19 (dated by TCRdb to about 2020). Regarding the research as a whole: Samples covering the acute and convalescent phases of COVID-19 were provided by collaborators in the United States, Italy and Spain. The prospective study material was composed of cDNA or gDNA derived from T cells, B-cell-depleted T cells, or PBMCs. The dataset comprised deeply sampled blood TCRbeta repertoires from subjects exposed to, actively infected with, or recovered from COVID-19. The repertoires were made available in a free public database intended to serve as a resource for research on the immune response to SARS-CoV-2. Samples came from the ongoing ImmuneRACE study (first 160 participants) plus 1,254 subjects from 6 global collaborators. The sample metadata nearly always contained a de-identified subject ID, COVID-19 status, age in years and sex. HLA class I and class II types, where available, came from metadata supplied by the sample provider rather than from assay-based typing. General study outcomes and caveats: How much clinical and demographic metadata was included differed by source and by participant, and the metadata was provided uncurated.

TCRbeta CDR3 regions were amplified from genomic DNA by means of the immunoSEQ Assay, a bias-controlled multiplex PCR. The authors processed their data as follows. The number of nucleated cells in each sample was estimated by amplification of reference gene primers within the assay. To quantify the absolute abundance of each unique TCRbeta CDR3 rearrangement, sequence reads were collapsed and filtered. For each sample, productive Simpson clonality was calculated as the square root of Simpson's diversity index across productive rearrangements. TCRdb holds this immuneACCESS table with in-frame rearrangements only. Some clones are missing; in checked studies, unresolved V genes explain under half, and the rest has no known cause. V, J and clone size reflect that table, while D and trimming were determined from the DNA. The sample includes a few hundred thousand clones, with 80% to 90% observed a single time. 0.9% to 1.1% of the sample goes to the ten largest clones.

The receptor was derived from a man between 18 and 29 years old who had recovered from COVID-19. This chain joins TRBV7-3 to TRBJ2-1; a tentative D call is TRBD2 (6 bases match). Sequencing was performed on PBMCs or T cells enriched from blood (not recorded which). The sequenced DNA: TGTGCCAGCAGCCCGACCCGGGACTCATACAATGAGCAGTTCTTC. Protein translation: CASSPTRDSYNEQFF.